A single TCR beta chain is shown here with its context. The data were obtained in a study of control samples from healthy donors and cancer patients. This CDR3 is 13 amino acids long. Germline V gene lookup returns CDR1 WNHNN and CDR2 SYGVQD (reference sequence). V was cut by 7 bases and J by 7 bases, with 17 bases left in between. Profiling relied on immunoSEQ multiplex PCR, and the TCRdb table lists in-frame clones only, not all of them. The sample records 100,000 to 150,000 clones, 80% to 95% being singletons. The sequencing input was PBMCs. The chain carries TRBV10-1 and TRBJ2-7; tentatively, D is TRBD2 (6 bases). This TCR derives from a man aged 80 or over with head and neck cancer. This CDR3 is CASKDDVRGEQYF. CDR3 DNA: TGCGCCAGCAAGGACGACGTCCGGGGGGAGCAGTACTTC.